This T cell receptor (beta chain) originates from a study of cytomegalovirus exposure and HLA in healthy donors. The PCR had 60 Vbeta and 13 Jbeta primers. Sequenced by immunoSEQ multiplex PCR; TCRdb stores in-frame clones only, minus some. Of about 200,000 clones listed, about three quarters are singletons. The CDR3 consists of 15 residues. V was pared by 5 bases and J by 6 bases, with 10 bases of the junction left unmatched. CDR1 and CDR2 from the germline V gene are SGHTA and FQGTGA. This receptor was obtained from a man aged 35-49 years in good health and CMV-seronegative. The V and J genes are TRBV7-3 and TRBJ2-7; 10 bases line up with TRBD2. The specimen was PBMCs. This CDR3 is CASSPTAGGPGEQYF. CDR3 sequence (DNA): TGTGCCAGCAGCCCTACAGCGGGAGGGCCCGGCGAGCAGTACTTC.